A single sample is the source of the 3 T cell receptor beta chains below, sequenced in a study of T-cell memory formation after mild COVID-19 (dated by TCRdb to the early 2020s). The protocol used for the library was 5' RACE. TCRdb records Illumina NovaSeq 6000 as the sequencer. TCRdb redid the processing of the public reads, applying fastp at Q25 and MiXCR, and retained in-frame beta chains. Entries are consolidated by CDR3 protein sequence, retaining the most common genes and DNA. Within this sample are fewer than 250,000 distinct CDR3 sequences, with 10% of them counted one time only. The top ten constitute approximately 3% of the sample. The specimen was PBMCs or a T cell subset sorted from them (not recorded which). These receptor sequences come from a man between 18 and 29 years old who had mild COVID-19 (a few samples of this study predate the infection). The sample titles of this study are shuffled in the database, so cell type and time point are left out; the donor was told from shared clones.

This clonotype has more than one count but fewer than ten. The chain links TRBV4-2 to TRBJ1-4; D is ambiguous. Germline-derived CDR1 and CDR2 are LGHNA and YNFKEQ. The CDR3 sequence is 18 residues long. V was clipped by 2 bases and J by 3 bases, with 19 bases between them. CDR3 nucleotides: TGTGCCAGCAGCCAACAGAACGGTCTAGGGAAGGCTAATGAAAAACTGTTTTTT. Its translation: CASSQQNGLGKANEKLFF.

This rearrangement joins TRBV2 to TRBJ2-3, with TRBD1 as a possible D gene (6 bases). The V and J ends lost 0 bases and 2 bases respectively, with 18 bases between them. This CDR3 comprises 18 residues. The germline V gene has CDR1 SNHLY and CDR2 FYNNEI. CDR3 residues: CASSEAPLGTTNTDTQYF. In DNA form, the CDR3 reads TGTGCCAGCAGTGAAGCCCCCTTGGGGACAACAAACACAGATACGCAGTATTTT.

Notes on this clonotype: Sequence at one end of the junction differs from germline and may be a read error. The genes are TRBV20-1 and TRBJ2-1; D might be TRBD2 (6 bases). Germline CDR1 reads DFQATT; CDR2 reads SNEGSKA (reference sequence). This CDR3 contains 13 residues. The CDR3 DNA reads as TGCAGTGCCAGAGGGGACTCGTACAATGAGCAGTTCTTC. Amino acid sequence: CSARGDSYNEQFF.